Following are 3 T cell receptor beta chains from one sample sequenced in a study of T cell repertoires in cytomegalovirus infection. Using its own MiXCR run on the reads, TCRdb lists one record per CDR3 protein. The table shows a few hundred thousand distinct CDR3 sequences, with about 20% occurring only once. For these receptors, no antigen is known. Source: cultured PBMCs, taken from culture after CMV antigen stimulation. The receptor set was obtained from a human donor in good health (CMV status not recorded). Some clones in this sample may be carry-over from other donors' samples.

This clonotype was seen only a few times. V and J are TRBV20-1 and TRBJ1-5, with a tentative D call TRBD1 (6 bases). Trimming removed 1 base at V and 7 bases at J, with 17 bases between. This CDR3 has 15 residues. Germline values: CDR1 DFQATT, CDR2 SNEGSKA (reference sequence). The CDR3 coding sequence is TGCAGTGCTAGAGTGCCGGGATCAGGGGTACAGCCCCAGCATTTT. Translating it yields CSARVPGSGVQPQHF.

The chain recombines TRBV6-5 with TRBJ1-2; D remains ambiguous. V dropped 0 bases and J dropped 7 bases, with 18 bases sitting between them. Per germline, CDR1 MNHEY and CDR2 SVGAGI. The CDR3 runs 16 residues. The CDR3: CASSYSYDFRTGGYTF. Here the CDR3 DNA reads TGTGCCAGCAGTTACTCATACGATTTTCGGACGGGTGGCTACACCTTC.

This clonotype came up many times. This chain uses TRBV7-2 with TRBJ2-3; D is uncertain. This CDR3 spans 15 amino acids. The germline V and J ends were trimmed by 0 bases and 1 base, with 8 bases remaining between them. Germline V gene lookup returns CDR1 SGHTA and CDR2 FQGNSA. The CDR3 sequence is CASSLAPGGTDTQYF. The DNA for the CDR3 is TGTGCCAGCAGCTTAGCGCCCGGAGGCACAGATACGCAGTATTTT.